A single sample gave rise to the 20 T cell receptor beta chains below, sequenced in a study of Ad26.COV2.S vaccination and SARS-CoV-2 variants. Indicated treatment: around 19 received Ad26.COV2.S at low or high dose, single or two shots; a few received placebo; per-sample allocation not given. Sampling happened 63 days after the first vaccine or placebo injection. Generated by immunoSEQ multiplex PCR, the TCRdb table keeps only in-frame clones and is missing some. This table holds hundreds of thousands of clones, 83% found once. Sample: peripheral blood, taken in a trial of Ad26.COV2.S vaccine versus placebo. These receptors all come from a person between 18 and 65 years old who received the Ad26.COV2.S COVID-19 vaccine or a placebo.

The gene calls are TRBV29-1 and TRBJ1-1; 7 bases are shared with TRBD1. V was pared by 5 bases and J by 2 bases, with 5 bases of the junction left unmatched. The germline V gene has CDR1 SQVTM and CDR2 ANQGSEA. This CDR3 is built from 13 residues. CDR3 loop: CSVKTGINTEAFF. The CDR3 bases are TGCAGCGTTAAGACAGGGATAAACACTGAAGCTTTCTTT. Filled out from reference TRBV29-1 and TRBJ1-1, the complete variable domain reads SAVISQKPSRDICQRGTSLTIQCQVDSQVTMMFWYRQQPGQSLTLIATANQGSEATYESGFVIDKFPISRPNLTFSTLTVSNMSPEDSSIYLCSVKTGINTEAFFGQGTRLTVV.

V and J are TRBV6-1 and TRBJ1-5; D gene unclear. V was pared by 1 base and J by 11 bases, with 12 bases between. Germline V gene data show CDR1 as MNHNS and CDR2 as SASEGT. This CDR3 spans 13 amino acids. Written as DNA, the CDR3 is TGTGCCAGCAGTGAAGAAGGGCACAACACCCAGCATTTT. Translation: CASSEEGHNTQHF.

J is TRBJ2-3 and V is TRBV4-2; the match to TRBD2 covers 11 bases. The trim removed 6 bases at V and 6 bases at J, leaving 8 bases unmatched. Per the germline V gene, CDR1 is LGHNA and CDR2 is YNFKEQ. CDR3 size: 15 residues. The DNA of the CDR3 is TGTGCCAGCAGTAGATTAGCGGGGGGGCCGGATACGCAGTATTTT. Its protein is CASSRLAGGPDTQYF.

The rearrangement joins TRBV9 to TRBJ2-2; TRBD2 might be the D (5 bases). This CDR3 is built from 15 residues. V lost 0 bases, J lost 3 bases, and 9 bases lay in between. The germline CDR1 and CDR2 sequences are SGDLS and YYNGEE. CDR3 in DNA: TGTGCCAGCAGCGTAGTAAGCGGCGACACCGGGGAGCTGTTTTTT. It encodes CASSVVSGDTGELFF.

There are a few counts of this clone. The V call is TRBV4-2, the J call TRBJ1-5; D possibly corresponds to TRBD1 (5 bases). V was pared by 0 bases and J by 3 bases, with 12 bases between. Germline V gene sequence: CDR1 LGHNA, CDR2 YNFKEQ. The CDR3 has 16 amino acids. CDR3 loop: CASSQDPQVHNQPQHF. CDR3 DNA sequence: TGTGCCAGCAGCCAAGATCCACAGGTACACAATCAGCCCCAGCATTTT.

This clone came up a few times. The CDR3 spells CATSSPSGYTF. DNA for the CDR3: TGTGCCACCAGCAGTCCTTCTGGCTACACCTTC. The gene calls are TRBV24-1 and TRBJ1-2, with D unresolved. Germline CDR1 KGHDR, CDR2 SFDVKD. CDR3 size: 11 residues. V lost 7 bases, J lost 7 bases, and 9 bases lay in between.

V usage is TRBV27 and J usage is TRBJ2-7, with D possibly matching TRBD2 (6 bases). CDR3 length: 13 amino acids. Germline V gene data show CDR1 as MNHEY and CDR2 as SMNVEV (reference sequence). Trimming pared 5 bases from V and 0 bases from J, leaving 8 bases between. CDR3 amino acids: CASSGGNSYEQYF. The CDR3 nucleotides read TGTGCCAGCAGTGGAGGGAACTCCTACGAGCAGTACTTC.

Remarks on this clone: The same CDR3 arises from other DNA sequences in this sample as well. The genes are TRBV12-3 or TRBV12-4 and TRBJ2-1; the D is unclear. This CDR3 is 13 amino acids long. Trimming took off 2 bases at V and 3 bases at J, with 5 bases between the two ends. The CDR3 region is CASSLTGYNEQFF. The CDR3 bases are TGTGCCAGCAGTTTAACGGGCTACAATGAGCAGTTCTTC.

V is TRBV5-5 and J is TRBJ1-1; D unclear. The CDR3 totals 13 residues. CDR1 and CDR2 from the germline V gene are SGHKS and YYEKEE (reference sequence). The V end was cut by 4 bases, the J end by 4 bases, with 11 bases between. CDR3 DNA: TGTGCCAGCAGCCCCTATCCCCCCACTGAAGCTTTCTTT. Protein: CASSPYPPTEAFF.

The genes are TRBV7-9 and TRBJ1-1; D call uncertain. The CDR3 totals 14 residues. CDR1 is SEHNR and CDR2 is FQNEAQ in the germline V gene (reference sequence). Trimming took off 5 bases at V and 5 bases at J, with 15 bases between the two ends. The CDR3 sequence is CASSRGAGRTEAFF. The CDR3 region has the DNA TGTGCCAGCAGCCGCGGCGCCGGGAGGACTGAAGCTTTCTTT.

V gene TRBV7-3 combines with J gene TRBJ2-5, with D possibly being TRBD1 (5 bases). Germline V lookup: CDR1 SGHTA, CDR2 FQGTGA. This CDR3 region has 14 residues. Trimming stripped 4 bases from V and 9 bases from J, with 18 bases between. DNA for the CDR3: TGTGCCAGCAGCTCAACCCCCCTTGGGGCGGCCCAGTACTTC. Translation: CASSSTPLGAAQYF.

The gene calls are TRBV5-4 and TRBJ2-5; 8 bases agree with TRBD2. The CDR3 consists of 18 residues. J gave up 5 bases and V 0 bases, and 15 bases lay outside the gene matches. Germline V CDR1 and CDR2: SGHNT, YYREEE (reference sequence). CDR3 sequence (DNA): TGTGCCAGCAGCTTGGTGAGGGAAAGCGGGAGTGTAGGGGAGACCCAGTACTTC. This sequence encodes CASSLVRESGSVGETQYF. The full variable domain, in which reference TRBV5-4 and TRBJ2-5 provide the parts outside the CDR3, is ETGVTQSPTHLIKTRGQQVTLRCSSQSGHNTVSWYQQALGQGPQFIFQYYREEENGRGNFPPRFSGLQFPNYSSELNVNALELDDSALYLCASSLVRESGSVGETQYFGPGTRLLVL.

A few counts support this clone. The chain links TRBV4-3 to TRBJ2-6; D call uncertain. The CDR3 extends over 16 amino acids. Germline CDR1 reads LGHNA; CDR2 reads YSLEER. V dropped 4 bases and J dropped 1 base, with 11 bases sitting between them. The DNA of the CDR3 is TGCGCCAGCAGCCCCGAGAGAACTTCTGGGGCCAACGTCCTGACTTTC. Translating gives CASSPERTSGANVLTF.

V and J are TRBV11-3 and TRBJ2-5; a possible D gene is TRBD1 (5 bases). V lost 6 bases to trimming and J lost 3 bases, with 11 bases between them. CDR1 SGHNT and CDR2 YENEEA come from the germline V gene. The CDR3 covers 13 residues. This chain's CDR3 is CASRDRKEETQYF. DNA for the CDR3: TGTGCCAGCAGAGACAGAAAGGAAGAGACCCAGTACTTC. The complete variable domain, with remaining parts taken from reference TRBV11-3 and TRBJ2-5, reads EAGVVQSPRYKIIEKKQPVAFWCNPISGHNTLYWYLQNLGQGPELLIRYENEEAVDDSQLPKDRFSAERLKGVDSTLKIQPAELGDSAVYLCASRDRKEETQYFGPGTRLLVL.

The J gene is TRBJ1-5, the V gene TRBV6-2 or TRBV6-3; TRBD1 is a possible D gene (5 bases). The ends were cut back, 2 bases at V and 1 base at J, with 15 bases in the middle. This CDR3 comprises 17 residues. Germline V gives CDR1 MNHEY, CDR2 SVGEGT. The CDR3 sequence: CASSYASWQGSNQPQHF. CDR3 sequence (DNA): TGTGCCAGCAGTTACGCAAGTTGGCAGGGAAGCAATCAGCCCCAGCATTTT.

V usage is TRBV7-2 and J usage is TRBJ2-5; no definite D call. The CDR3 covers 13 residues. Trimming shortened V by 2 bases and J by 0 bases, and 4 bases separated the two germline ends. Germline V gives CDR1 SGHTA, CDR2 FQGNSA. CDR3 sequence: CASSLRYQETQYF. CDR3 bases: TGTGCCAGCAGCTTACGATACCAAGAGACCCAGTACTTC.

J is TRBJ1-2 and V is TRBV5-4; TRBD1 aligns across 8 bases. Germline V lookup: CDR1 SGHNT, CDR2 YYREEE (reference sequence). This CDR3 has 14 amino acids. V lost 4 bases to trimming and J lost 5 bases; unmatched junction nucleotides: 7. The CDR3 bases are TGTGCCAGCAGCGAAGGACAGGGATGGTATGGCTACACCTTC. Translated, it gives CASSEGQGWYGYTF.

The J gene is TRBJ2-1, the V gene TRBV4-1, with 12 bases lining up with TRBD2. The junction had 5 bases not matched to a gene; V was cut back by 9 bases and J by 2 bases. The length of the CDR3 is 15 residues. Germline lookup yields CDR1 MGHRA and CDR2 YSYEKL. The CDR3 spells CASRLAGGTYNEQFF. In DNA, the CDR3 is TGCGCCAGTAGGCTAGCGGGGGGGACCTACAATGAGCAGTTCTTC.

The chain recombines TRBV6-5 with TRBJ1-6; 8 bases match TRBD1. This CDR3 is built from 15 residues. Losses at the gene ends were 6 bases for V and 8 bases for J; bases not matched to a gene: 9. Germline loops: CDR1 MNHEY, CDR2 SVGAGI. In DNA form, the CDR3 reads TGTGCCAGCAGATATCTCCGACAGGGGCATTCACCCCTCCACTTT. Residues: CASRYLRQGHSPLHF.

This chain connects TRBV11-3 to TRBJ1-2, with D hard to call. This CDR3 region has 13 residues. V gave up 4 bases and J gave up 4 bases, with 10 bases separating them. Germline-derived CDR1 and CDR2 are SGHNT and YENEEA. CDR3 coding DNA: TGTGCCAGCAGCTCCCGACAATCCTATGGCTACACCTTC. Its protein product is CASSSRQSYGYTF.